This T cell receptor beta chain originates from a study of T cells in Graves' hyperthyroidism and ophthalmopathy. Amplification targeted TCR beta CDR3 regions from RNA transcripts. RT-PCR in the first round (using the HTBI primer set) targeted the TCR CDR3. TCRdb independently ran MiXCR on the multiplex PCR reads; one entry per CDR3 protein. The sample yields about 360,000 distinct CDR3 sequences, around 14% seen once. This clonotype turned up a few times. The junction does not match germline at one end; this may be a read error. Stable Graves' hyperthyroidism denoted no ophthalmopathy progression over 18 months. Out of 10 ml of fresh peripheral blood came the PBMCs. This CDR3 contains 14 residues. In germline, CDR1 is MNHEY, CDR2 SVGEGT.

Sequenced input: blood. The TCR was taken from a woman under 30 with Graves' hyperthyroidism. V gene TRBV6-2 or TRBV6-3 combines with J gene TRBJ1-5; unclear D gene. This CDR3 is CAGSNRPQYQPQHF. CDR3 nucleotides: TGTGCCGGCAGCAACCGGCCACAGTACCAGCCCCAGCATTTT.